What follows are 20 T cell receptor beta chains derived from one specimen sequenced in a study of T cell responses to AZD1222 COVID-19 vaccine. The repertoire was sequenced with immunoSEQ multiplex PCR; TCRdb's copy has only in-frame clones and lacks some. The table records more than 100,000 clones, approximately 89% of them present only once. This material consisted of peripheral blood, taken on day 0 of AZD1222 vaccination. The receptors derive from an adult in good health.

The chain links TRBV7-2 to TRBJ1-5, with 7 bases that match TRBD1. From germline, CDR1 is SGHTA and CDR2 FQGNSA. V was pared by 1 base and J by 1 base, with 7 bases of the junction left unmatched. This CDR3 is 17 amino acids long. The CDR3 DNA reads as TGTGCCAGCAGCTTAGTAGGGGGCGGGACGAGCAATCAGCCCCAGCATTTT. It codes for CASSLVGGGTSNQPQHF.

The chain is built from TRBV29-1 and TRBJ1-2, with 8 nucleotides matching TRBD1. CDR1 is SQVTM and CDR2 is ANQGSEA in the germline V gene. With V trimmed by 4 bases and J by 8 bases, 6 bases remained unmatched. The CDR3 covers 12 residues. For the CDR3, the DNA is TGCAGCGTTGGGGGACAGGCTCTGGGCTACACCTTC. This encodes CSVGGQALGYTF. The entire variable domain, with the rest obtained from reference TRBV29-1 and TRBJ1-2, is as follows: SAVISQKPSRDICQRGTSLTIQCQVDSQVTMMFWYRQQPGQSLTLIATANQGSEATYESGFVIDKFPISRPNLTFSTLTVSNMSPEDSSIYLCSVGGQALGYTFGSGTRLTVV.

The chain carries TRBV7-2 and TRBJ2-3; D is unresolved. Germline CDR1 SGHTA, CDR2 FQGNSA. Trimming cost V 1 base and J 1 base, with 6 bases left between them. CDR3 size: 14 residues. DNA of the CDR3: TGTGCCAGCAGCTTAGGTCTTCGCACAGATACGCAGTATTTT. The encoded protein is CASSLGLRTDTQYF.

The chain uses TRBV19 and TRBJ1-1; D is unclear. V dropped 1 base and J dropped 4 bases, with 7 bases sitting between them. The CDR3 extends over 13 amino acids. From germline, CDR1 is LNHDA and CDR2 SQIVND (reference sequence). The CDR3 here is CASSIAGATEAFF. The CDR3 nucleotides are TGTGCCAGTAGTATAGCGGGTGCCACTGAAGCTTTCTTT.

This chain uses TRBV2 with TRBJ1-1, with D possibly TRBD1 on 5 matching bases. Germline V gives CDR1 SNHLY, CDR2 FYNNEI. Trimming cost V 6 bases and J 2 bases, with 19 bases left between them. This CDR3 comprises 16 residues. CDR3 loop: CASRLTWTPANTEAFF. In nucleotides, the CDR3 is TGTGCCAGCAGACTGACCTGGACACCGGCCAACACTGAAGCTTTCTTT.

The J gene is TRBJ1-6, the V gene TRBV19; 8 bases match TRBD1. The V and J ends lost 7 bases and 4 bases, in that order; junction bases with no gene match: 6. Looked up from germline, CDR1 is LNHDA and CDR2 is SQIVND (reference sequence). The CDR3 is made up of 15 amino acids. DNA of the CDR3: TGTGCCAGTACCGACAGGGGAGATTATAATTCACCCCTCCACTTT. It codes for CASTDRGDYNSPLHF.

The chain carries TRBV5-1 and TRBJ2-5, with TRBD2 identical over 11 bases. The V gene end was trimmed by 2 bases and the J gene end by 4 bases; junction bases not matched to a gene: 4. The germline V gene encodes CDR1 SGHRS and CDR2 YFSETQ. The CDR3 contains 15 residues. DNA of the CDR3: TGCGCCAGCAGCTTTAGCGGGGGGGCTTCAGAGACCCAGTACTTC. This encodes CASSFSGGASETQYF.

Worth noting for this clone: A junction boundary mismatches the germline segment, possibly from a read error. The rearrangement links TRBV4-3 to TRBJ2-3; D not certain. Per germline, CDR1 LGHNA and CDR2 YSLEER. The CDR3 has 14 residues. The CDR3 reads CASNQETITDTQYF. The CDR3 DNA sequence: TGCGCCAGCAACCAAGAGACGATCACAGATACGCAGTATTTT.

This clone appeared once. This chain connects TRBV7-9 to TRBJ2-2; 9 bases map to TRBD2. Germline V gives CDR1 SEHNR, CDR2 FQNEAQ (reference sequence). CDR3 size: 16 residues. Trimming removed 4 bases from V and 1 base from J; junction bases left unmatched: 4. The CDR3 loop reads CASSSSGGKNTGELFF. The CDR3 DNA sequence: TGTGCCAGCAGCTCCAGCGGGGGGAAGAACACCGGGGAGCTGTTTTTT.

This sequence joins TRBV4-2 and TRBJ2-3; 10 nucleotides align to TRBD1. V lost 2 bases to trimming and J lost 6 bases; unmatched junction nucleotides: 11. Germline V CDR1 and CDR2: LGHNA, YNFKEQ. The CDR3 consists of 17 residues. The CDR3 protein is CASSQTGTGASPDTQYF. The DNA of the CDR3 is TGTGCCAGCAGCCAAACCGGGACAGGGGCCTCTCCGGATACGCAGTATTTT.

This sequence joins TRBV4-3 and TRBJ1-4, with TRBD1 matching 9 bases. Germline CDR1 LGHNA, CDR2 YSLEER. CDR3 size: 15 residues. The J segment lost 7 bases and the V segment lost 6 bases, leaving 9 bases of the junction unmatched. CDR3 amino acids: CASSPVGDRAEKLFF. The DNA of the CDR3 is TGCGCCAGCAGTCCGGTGGGGGACAGGGCTGAAAAACTGTTTTTT.

The CDR3, as DNA: TGTGCCAGCAGCCCCTCCGGATATAGCAATCAGCCCCAGCATTTT. Amino acid sequence: CASSPSGYSNQPQHF. The genes are TRBV3-1 (or the pseudogene TRBV3-2) and TRBJ1-5; D gene unclear. The CDR3 length is 15 residues. V was pared by 4 bases and J by 0 bases, with 10 bases between. CDR1 is LGHDT and CDR2 is YNNKEL in the germline V gene (reference sequence).

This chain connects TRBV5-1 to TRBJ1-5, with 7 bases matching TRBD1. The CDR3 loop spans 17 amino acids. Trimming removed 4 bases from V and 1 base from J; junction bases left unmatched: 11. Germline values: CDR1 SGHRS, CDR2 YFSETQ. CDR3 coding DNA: TGCGCCAGCAGCCCTACAGGGGACCCCTCGAGCAATCAGCCCCAGCATTTT. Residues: CASSPTGDPSSNQPQHF.

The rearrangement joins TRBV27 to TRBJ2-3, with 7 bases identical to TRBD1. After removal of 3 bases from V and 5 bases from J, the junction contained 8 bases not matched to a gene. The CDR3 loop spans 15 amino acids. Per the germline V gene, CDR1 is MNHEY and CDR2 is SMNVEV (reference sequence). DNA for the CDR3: TGTGCCAGCAGTTTTGGGCAGGGGGTCGTAGATACGCAGTATTTT. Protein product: CASSFGQGVVDTQYF.

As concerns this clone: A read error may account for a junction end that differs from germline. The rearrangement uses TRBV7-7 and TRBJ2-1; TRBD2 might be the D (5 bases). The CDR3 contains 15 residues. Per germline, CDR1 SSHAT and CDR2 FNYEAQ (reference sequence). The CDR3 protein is CASSLAFSGSDEQFF. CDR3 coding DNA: TGTGCTAGCAGCTTAGCGTTTTCGGGGTCGGATGAGCAGTTCTTC.

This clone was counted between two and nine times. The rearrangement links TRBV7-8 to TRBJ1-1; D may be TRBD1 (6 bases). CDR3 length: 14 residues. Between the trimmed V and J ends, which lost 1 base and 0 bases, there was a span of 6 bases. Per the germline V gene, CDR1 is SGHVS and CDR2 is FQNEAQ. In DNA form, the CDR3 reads TGTGCCAGCAGCTTAGACAGGGTGAACACTGAAGCTTTCTTT. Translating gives CASSLDRVNTEAFF.

CDR3 nucleotides: TGTGCCAGCAGCGTAGGCTTCACCACGGACGAGCAGTACTTC. Encoded protein: CASSVGFTTDEQYF. The rearrangement uses TRBV9 and TRBJ2-7; D remains unclear. CDR3 length: 14 residues. Between the trimmed V and J ends, which lost 0 bases and 5 bases, there was a span of 12 bases. Germline lookup yields CDR1 SGDLS and CDR2 YYNGEE.

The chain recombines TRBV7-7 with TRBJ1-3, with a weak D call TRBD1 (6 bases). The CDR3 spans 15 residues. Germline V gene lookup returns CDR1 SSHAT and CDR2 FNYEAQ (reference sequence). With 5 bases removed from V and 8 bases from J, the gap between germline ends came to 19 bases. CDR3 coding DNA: TGTGCCAGCAGCCCAATGGGGAGTAGGGGGGACACCATATATTTT. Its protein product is CASSPMGSRGDTIYF.

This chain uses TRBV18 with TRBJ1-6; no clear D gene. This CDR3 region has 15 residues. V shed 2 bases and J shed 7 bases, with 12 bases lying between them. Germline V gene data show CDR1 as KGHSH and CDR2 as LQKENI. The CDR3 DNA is TGTGCCAGCTCACCAGAGATAATTCGGAATTCACCCCTCCACTTT. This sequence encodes CASSPEIIRNSPLHF.

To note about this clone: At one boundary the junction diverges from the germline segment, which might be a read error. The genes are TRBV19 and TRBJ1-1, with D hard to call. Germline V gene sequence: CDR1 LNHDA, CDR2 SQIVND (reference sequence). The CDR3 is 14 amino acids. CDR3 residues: CASSTPAGNAEAFF. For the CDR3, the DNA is TGTGCCAGTAGTACGCCAGCGGGGAACGCTGAAGCTTTCTTT. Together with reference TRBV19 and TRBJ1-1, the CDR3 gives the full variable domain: DGGITQSPKYLFRKEGQNVTLSCEQNLNHDAMYWYRQDPGQGLRLIYYSQIVNDFQKGDIAEGYSVSREKKESFPLTVTSAQKNPTAFYLCASSTPAGNAEAFFGQGTRLTVV.